This passage covers 3 T cell receptor beta chains from one sample sequenced in a study of vaccination effects on CD4 cells after COVID-19. These TCRs are of unknown antigen specificity. Within the ViraFEST assay, antigen-specific CD4+ T cells underwent expansion with viral peptide pools prior to sequencing. The culture ran for under eleven days, and then CD4+ T cells were isolated. Repertoires were generated with immunoSEQ multiplex PCR, while TCRdb's copy carries only in-frame clones and drops some. In the table there are just over 20,000 clones, 70% to 80% of which are singletons. The starting material was CD4+ T cells from PBMCs cultured with HCoV-229E spike peptides, obtained before COVID-19 vaccination. The receptors come from a human donor who received a COVID-19 vaccine.

V is TRBV6-5 and J is TRBJ2-7, with 7 bases fitting TRBD1. J lost 3 bases, V lost 5 bases, and 10 bases had no gene match. CDR3 length: 15 amino acids. CDR1 is MNHEY and CDR2 is SVGAGI in the germline V gene. CDR3 protein: CASSNYDDRDYEQYF. As DNA, the CDR3 is TGTGCCAGCAGTAACTATGATGACAGGGACTACGAGCAGTACTTC.

The chain recombines TRBV29-1 with TRBJ2-2, with 11 nucleotides matching TRBD2. J lost 7 bases, V lost 8 bases, and 9 bases had no gene match. The CDR3 has 14 amino acids. The germline V gene has CDR1 SQVTM and CDR2 ANQGSEA. CDR3 sequence: CSITSGGSYGELFF. The DNA for the CDR3 is TGCAGCATCACTAGCGGGGGTTCGTACGGGGAGCTGTTTTTT.

The rearrangement joins TRBV29-1 to TRBJ1-1; maybe TRBD1 (5 bases). The germline V and J ends were trimmed by 7 bases and 0 bases, with 15 bases remaining between them. The CDR3 length is 14 residues. CDR1 and CDR2 from the germline V gene are SQVTM and ANQGSEA. Here the CDR3 DNA reads TGCAGCGGTGGGGGTGGGGTAATGAACACTGAAGCTTTCTTT. It encodes CSGGGGVMNTEAFF.